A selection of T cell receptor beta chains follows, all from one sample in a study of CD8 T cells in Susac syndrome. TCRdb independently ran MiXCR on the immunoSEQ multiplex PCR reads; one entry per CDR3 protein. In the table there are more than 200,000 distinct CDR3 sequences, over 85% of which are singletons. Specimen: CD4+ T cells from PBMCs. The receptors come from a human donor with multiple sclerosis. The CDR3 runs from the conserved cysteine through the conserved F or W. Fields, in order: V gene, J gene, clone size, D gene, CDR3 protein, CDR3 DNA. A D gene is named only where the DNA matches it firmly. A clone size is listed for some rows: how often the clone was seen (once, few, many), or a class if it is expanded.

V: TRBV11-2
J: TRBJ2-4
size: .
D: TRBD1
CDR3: CASSSYRGRGNIQYF
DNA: TGTGCCAGCAGCTCGTACAGGGGGCGCGGAAACATTCAGTACTTC

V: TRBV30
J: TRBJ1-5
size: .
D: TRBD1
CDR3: CAWSWGPGQGTHQPQHF
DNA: TGTGCCTGGAGTTGGGGCCCAGGACAGGGAACCCATCAGCCCCAGCATTTT

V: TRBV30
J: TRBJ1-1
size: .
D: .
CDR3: CAWSAGSGAGVWISFF
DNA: TGTGCCTGGAGTGCCGGGAGCGGGGCCGGGGTATGGATATCTTTCTTT

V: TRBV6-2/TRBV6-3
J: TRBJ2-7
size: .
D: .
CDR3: CASSYPVTGTGYEQYF
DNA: TGTGCCAGCAGTTACCCCGTAACGGGGACTGGCTACGAGCAGTACTTC

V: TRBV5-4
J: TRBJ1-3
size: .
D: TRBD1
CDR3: CASSLTGENTIYF
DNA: TGTGCCAGCAGCTTGACAGGGGAGAACACCATATATTTT

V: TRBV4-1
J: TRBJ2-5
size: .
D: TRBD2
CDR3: CASSTLAGETQYF
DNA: TGCGCCAGCAGCACACTAGCGGGAGAGACCCAGTACTTC

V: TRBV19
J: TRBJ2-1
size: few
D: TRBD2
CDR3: CASSPRLAGLYNEQFF
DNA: TGTGCCAGTAGTCCAAGACTAGCGGGACTCTACAATGAGCAGTTCTTC

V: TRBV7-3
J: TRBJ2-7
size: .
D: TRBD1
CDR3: CASSLDRVVSTYEQYF
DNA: TGTGCCAGCAGCTTAGACAGGGTGGTTTCCACCTACGAGCAGTACTTC

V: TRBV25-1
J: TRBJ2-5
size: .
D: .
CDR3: CASSATARGTQYF
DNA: TGTGCCAGCAGTGCGACAGCTCGTGGGACCCAGTACTTC

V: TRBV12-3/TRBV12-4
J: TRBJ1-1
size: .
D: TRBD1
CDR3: CASSWTGGQVAFF
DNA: TGTGCCAGCAGTTGGACAGGGGGCCAGGTAGCTTTCTTT

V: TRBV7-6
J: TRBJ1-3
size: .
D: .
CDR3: CASSLEPGTPTGNTIYF
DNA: TGTGCCAGCAGCTTAGAGCCAGGCACCCCAACTGGAAACACCATATATTTT

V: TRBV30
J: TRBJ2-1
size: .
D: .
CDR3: CAWSRASRYNEQFF
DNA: TGTGCCTGGAGTAGGGCTAGCAGATACAATGAGCAGTTCTTC

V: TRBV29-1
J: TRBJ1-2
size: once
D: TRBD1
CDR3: CSVGAKTGADGYTF
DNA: TGCAGCGTTGGGGCGAAGACAGGGGCTGACGGCTACACCTTC

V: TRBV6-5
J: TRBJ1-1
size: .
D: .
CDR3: CASSYATANTEAFF
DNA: TGTGCCAGCAGTTACGCGACAGCGAACACTGAAGCTTTCTTT

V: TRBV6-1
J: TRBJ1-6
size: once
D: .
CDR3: CASSISYNSPLHF
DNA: TGTGCCAGCAGTATCTCTTATAATTCACCCCTCCACTTT

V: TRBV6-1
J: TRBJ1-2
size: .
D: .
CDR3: CASDGNYGYTF
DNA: TGTGCCAGCGACGGGAACTATGGCTACACCTTC

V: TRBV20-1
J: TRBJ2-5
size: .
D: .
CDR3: CSASGGANQETQYF
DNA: TGCAGTGCTAGCGGTGGGGCTAACCAAGAGACCCAGTACTTC

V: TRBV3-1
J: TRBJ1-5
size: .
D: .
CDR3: CASSQQDRGSDQPQHF
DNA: TGTGCCAGCAGCCAGCAGGATCGTGGTAGCGATCAGCCCCAGCATTTT

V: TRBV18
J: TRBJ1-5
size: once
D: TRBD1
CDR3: CASSHGGTGRNQPQHF
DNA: TGTGCCAGCTCGCACGGGGGGACAGGGAGGAATCAGCCCCAGCATTTT

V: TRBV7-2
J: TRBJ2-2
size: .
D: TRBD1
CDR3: CASSLYRGSGELFF
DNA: TGTGCCAGCAGCTTATACAGGGGGTCCGGGGAGCTGTTTTTT

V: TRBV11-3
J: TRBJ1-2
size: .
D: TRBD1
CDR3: CASSLDPRGRRTTF
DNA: TGTGCCAGCAGCTTAGACCCCAGGGGGCGGAGGACGACCTTC

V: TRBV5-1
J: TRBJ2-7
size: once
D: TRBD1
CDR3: CASSLQGAFYEQYF
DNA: TGCGCCAGCAGTCTACAGGGGGCGTTCTACGAGCAGTACTTC

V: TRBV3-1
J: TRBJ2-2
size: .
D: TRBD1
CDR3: CASSQGTGGFTGELFF
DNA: TGTGCCAGCAGCCAAGGGACAGGGGGCTTTACCGGGGAGCTGTTTTTT

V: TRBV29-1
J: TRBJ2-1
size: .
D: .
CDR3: CSGHSAGEQFF
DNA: TGCAGCGGCCACTCCGCGGGTGAGCAGTTCTTC

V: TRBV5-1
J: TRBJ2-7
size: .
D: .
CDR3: CASSWKGPSYEQYF
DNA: TGCGCCAGCAGCTGGAAAGGGCCTTCTTACGAGCAGTACTTC

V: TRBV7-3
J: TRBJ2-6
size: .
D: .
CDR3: CASSLSINSGANVLTF
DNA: TGTGCCAGCAGCTTAAGTATCAACTCTGGGGCCAACGTCCTGACTTTC

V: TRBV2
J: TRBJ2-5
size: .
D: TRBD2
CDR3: CASSLGLAGGGETQYF
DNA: TGTGCCAGCAGTCTGGGACTAGCGGGAGGCGGCGAGACCCAGTACTTC

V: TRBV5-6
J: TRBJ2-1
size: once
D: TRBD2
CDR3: CASTLGLADNEQFF
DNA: TGTGCCAGCACCCTGGGGCTAGCGGACAATGAGCAGTTCTTC

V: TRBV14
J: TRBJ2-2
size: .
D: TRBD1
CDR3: CASSQVSQGVNTGELFF
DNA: TGTGCCAGCAGCCAAGTGTCGCAGGGGGTAAACACCGGGGAGCTGTTTTTT

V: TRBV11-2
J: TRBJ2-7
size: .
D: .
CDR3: CASSSPRQMSEQYF
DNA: TGTGCCAGCAGCTCTCCTAGACAGATGAGCGAGCAGTACTTC

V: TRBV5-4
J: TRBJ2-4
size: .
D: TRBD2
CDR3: CASSLDGGADIQYF
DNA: TGTGCCAGCAGCTTGGACGGGGGGGCGGACATTCAGTACTTC

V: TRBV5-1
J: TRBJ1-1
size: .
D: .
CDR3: CASSLTPSGTEAFF
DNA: TGCGCCAGCAGCTTGACCCCATCCGGCACTGAAGCTTTCTTT

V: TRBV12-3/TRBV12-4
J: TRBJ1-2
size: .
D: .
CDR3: CASRAGDGYTPGYTF
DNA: TGTGCCAGCAGGGCAGGTGACGGCTACACGCCCGGCTACACCTTC

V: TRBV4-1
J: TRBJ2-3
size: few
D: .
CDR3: CASSQDWAGTPDTQYF
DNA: TGCGCCAGCAGCCAAGATTGGGCCGGGACCCCAGATACGCAGTATTTT

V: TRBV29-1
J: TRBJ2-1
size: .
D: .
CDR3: CSVEVGQVQGQFF
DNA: TGCAGCGTTGAAGTGGGGCAGGTCCAAGGGCAGTTCTTC

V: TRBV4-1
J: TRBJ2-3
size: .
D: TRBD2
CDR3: CASSQPVTIAGDTDTQYF
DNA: TGCGCCAGCAGCCAACCGGTGACTATCGCGGGGGACACAGATACGCAGTATTTT

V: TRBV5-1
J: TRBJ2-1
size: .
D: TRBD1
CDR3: CASSTGQGAHNEQFF
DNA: TGCGCCAGCAGCACCGGACAGGGGGCGCACAATGAGCAGTTCTTC

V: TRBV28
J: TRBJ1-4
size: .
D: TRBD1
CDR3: CASSPGGWSEKLFF
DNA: TGTGCCAGCAGTCCAGGGGGTTGGAGTGAAAAACTGTTTTTT

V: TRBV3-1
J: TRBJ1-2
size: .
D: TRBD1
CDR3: CASSQGTGGHGYTF
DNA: TGTGCCAGCAGCCAAGGGACAGGGGGCCATGGCTACACCTTC

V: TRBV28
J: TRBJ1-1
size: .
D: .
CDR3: CASSPVSFVMNTEAFF
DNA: TGTGCCAGCAGCCCCGTGTCTTTCGTGATGAACACTGAAGCTTTCTTT

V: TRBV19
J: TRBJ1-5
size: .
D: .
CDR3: CASSITQGSNQPQHF
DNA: TGTGCCAGTAGTATTACCCAGGGTAGCAATCAGCCCCAGCATTTT

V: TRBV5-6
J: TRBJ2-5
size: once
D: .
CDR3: CASSTAGDFKETQYF
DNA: TGTGCCAGCAGCACCGCCGGAGACTTTAAAGAGACCCAGTACTTC

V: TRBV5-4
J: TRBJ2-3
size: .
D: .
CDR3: CASSLSGSSTDTQYF
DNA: TGTGCCAGCAGCTTGAGCGGTTCTAGCACAGATACGCAGTATTTT

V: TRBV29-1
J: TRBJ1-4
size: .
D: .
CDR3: CSVEGADTNEKLFF
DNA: TGCAGCGTTGAGGGAGCGGACACTAATGAAAAACTGTTTTTT

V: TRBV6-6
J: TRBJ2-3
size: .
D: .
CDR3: CASSYPRGLTDTQYF
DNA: TGTGCCAGCAGTTACCCCCGGGGGCTCACAGATACGCAGTATTTT

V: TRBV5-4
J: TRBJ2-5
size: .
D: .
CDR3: CASSLDNRRVETQYF
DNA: TGTGCCAGCAGCTTGGACAACAGACGGGTAGAGACCCAGTACTTC

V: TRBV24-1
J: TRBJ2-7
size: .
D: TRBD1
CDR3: CATQGVFGEQYF
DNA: TGTGCCACTCAGGGGGTTTTTGGCGAGCAGTACTTC

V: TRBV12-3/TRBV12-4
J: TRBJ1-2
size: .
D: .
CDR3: CASSSSTNYGYTF
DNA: TGTGCCAGCAGTTCAAGTACTAACTATGGCTACACCTTC

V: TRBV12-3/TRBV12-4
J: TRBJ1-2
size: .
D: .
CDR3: CASSLGTPREGYGYTF
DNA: TGTGCCAGCAGTTTGGGGACACCCAGGGAAGGCTATGGCTACACCTTC

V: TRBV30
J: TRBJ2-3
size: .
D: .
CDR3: CAWTGGTDTQYF
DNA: TGTGCCTGGACCGGAGGCACAGATACGCAGTATTTT

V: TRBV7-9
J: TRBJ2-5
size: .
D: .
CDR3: CASSLIGDYETQYF
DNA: TGTGCCAGCAGCTTAATTGGGGATTACGAGACCCAGTACTTC

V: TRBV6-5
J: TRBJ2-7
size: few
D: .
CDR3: CASSASYEQYF
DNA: TGTGCCAGCAGCGCCTCCTACGAGCAGTACTTC

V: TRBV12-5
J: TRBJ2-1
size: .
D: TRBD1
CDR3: CASGLVGTVYNEQFF
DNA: TGTGCTAGTGGTTTGGTCGGGACAGTATACAATGAGCAGTTCTTC

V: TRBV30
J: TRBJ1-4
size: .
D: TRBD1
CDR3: CAWSVGSSGQRNEKLFF
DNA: TGTGCCTGGAGTGTAGGTTCGTCGGGACAGAGAAATGAAAAACTGTTTTTT

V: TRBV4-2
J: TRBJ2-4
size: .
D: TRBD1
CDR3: CASSQGSARGLRLLTKNIQYF
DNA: TGTGCCAGCAGCCAAGGTAGTGCCAGGGGGCTACGATTGCTGACCAAAAACATTCAGTACTTC